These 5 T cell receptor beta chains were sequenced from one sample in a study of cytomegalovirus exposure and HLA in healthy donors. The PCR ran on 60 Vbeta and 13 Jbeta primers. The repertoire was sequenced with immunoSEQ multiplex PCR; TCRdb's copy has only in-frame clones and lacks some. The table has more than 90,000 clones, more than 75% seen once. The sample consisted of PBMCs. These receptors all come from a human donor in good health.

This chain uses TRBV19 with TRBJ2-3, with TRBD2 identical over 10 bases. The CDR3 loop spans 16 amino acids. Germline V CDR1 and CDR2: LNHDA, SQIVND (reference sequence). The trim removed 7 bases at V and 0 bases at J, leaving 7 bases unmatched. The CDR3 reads CASKERGGPSTDTQYF. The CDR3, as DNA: TGTGCCAGTAAGGAGCGGGGGGGCCCTAGCACAGATACGCAGTATTTT.

The CDR3 protein is CASSLFQAEGGEQYF. CDR3 bases: TGCGCCAGCAGCTTGTTCCAGGCCGAAGGAGGGGAGCAGTACTTC. The rearrangement links TRBV5-1 to TRBJ2-7; D might be TRBD2 (6 bases). Germline CDR1 is SGHRS and CDR2 is YFSETQ. The length of the CDR3 is 15 residues. Trimming shortened V by 1 base and J by 7 bases, and 18 bases separated the two germline ends.

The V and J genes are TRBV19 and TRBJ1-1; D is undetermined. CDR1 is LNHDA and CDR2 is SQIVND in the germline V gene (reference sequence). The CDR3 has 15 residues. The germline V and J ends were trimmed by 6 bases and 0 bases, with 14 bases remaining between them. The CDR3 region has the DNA TGTGCCAGTAGGAATGACGCGGGAATGAACACTGAAGCTTTCTTT. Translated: CASRNDAGMNTEAFF.

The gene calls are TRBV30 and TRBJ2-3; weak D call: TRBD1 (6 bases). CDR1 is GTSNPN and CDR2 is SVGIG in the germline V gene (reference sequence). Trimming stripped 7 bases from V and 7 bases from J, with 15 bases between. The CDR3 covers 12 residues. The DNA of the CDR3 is TGTGCCTTATTACAGGGCTCCCATACGCAGTATTTT. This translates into CALLQGSHTQYF. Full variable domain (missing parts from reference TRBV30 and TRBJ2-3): SQTIHQWPATLVQPVGSPLSLECTVEGTSNPNLYWYRQAAGRGLQLLFYSVGIGQISSEVPQNLSASRPQDRQFILSSKKLLLSDSGFYLCALLQGSHTQYFGPGTRLTVL.

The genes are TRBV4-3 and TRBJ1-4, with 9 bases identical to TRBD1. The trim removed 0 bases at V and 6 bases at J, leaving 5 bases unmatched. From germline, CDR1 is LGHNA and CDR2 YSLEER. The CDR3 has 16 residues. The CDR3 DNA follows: TGCGCCAGCAGCCAAGAGAGCGGGACAGGGTATGAAAAACTGTTTTTT. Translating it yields CASSQESGTGYEKLFF.